The 5 T cell receptor beta chains below all came from one sample that was sequenced in a study of control samples from healthy donors and cancer patients (dated by TCRdb to 2019 to 2021). The method was the immunoSEQ multiplex PCR assay. The table was pulled from immuneACCESS by TCRdb, which kept in-frame rearrangements only. Such tables lose some clones; where checked, under half of the loss comes from unresolved V genes, and the rest has no known cause. The sample has 260,000 or so clones on record, around 80% of them singletons. Jointly, the top ten make up 13% of the sample. The material sequenced was PBMCs. These receptors were obtained from an older woman with lung cancer.

The V and J genes are TRBV4-1 and TRBJ1-4; D uncertain. The CDR3 sequence is 14 residues long. The germline gives CDR1 MGHRA, CDR2 YSYEKL. Trimming left V 2 bases short and J 3 bases short, with 7 bases between. The DNA for the CDR3 is TGCGCCAGCAGCCAATGGGGAGCTAATGAAAAACTGTTTTTT. It specifies CASSQWGANEKLFF.

The rearrangement joins TRBV5-4 to TRBJ2-7; TRBD1 matches at 7 bases. This CDR3 has 14 amino acids. The V segment lost 4 bases and the J segment 2 bases; nucleotides outside the gene matches: 6. Looked up from germline, CDR1 is SGHNT and CDR2 is YYREEE (reference sequence). The CDR3 nucleotides are TGTGCCAGCAGCCCGGGACAGATCCCCTACGAGCAGTACTTC. Its protein is CASSPGQIPYEQYF.

This sequence joins TRBV21-1 and TRBJ2-7; TRBD1 was called by the table and not checked on the DNA. TRBV21-1 is recorded as a pseudogene. The CDR3 consists of 13 residues. CDR3 nucleotide sequence: TGTGCCAGCATATCAGGGGCGTCATACGAGCAGTACTTC. This encodes CASISGASYEQYF.

This rearrangement joins TRBV7-8 to TRBJ1-5; D is ambiguous. The CDR3 spans 13 residues. V lost 3 bases to trimming and J lost 0 bases, with 3 bases between them. From germline, CDR1 is SGHVS and CDR2 FQNEAQ. In DNA form, the CDR3 reads TGTGCCAGCAGCTTCGGTAGCAATCAGCCCCAGCATTTT. Translating gives CASSFGSNQPQHF.

V usage is TRBV5-6 and J usage is TRBJ1-5; D uncertain. The CDR3 length is 15 residues. V was cut by 0 bases and J by 0 bases, with 7 bases left in between. Germline CDR1 is SGHDT and CDR2 is YYEEEE. The CDR3 region is CASSLGQSSNQPQHF. For the CDR3, the DNA is TGTGCCAGCAGCTTGGGGCAGAGTAGCAATCAGCCCCAGCATTTT.